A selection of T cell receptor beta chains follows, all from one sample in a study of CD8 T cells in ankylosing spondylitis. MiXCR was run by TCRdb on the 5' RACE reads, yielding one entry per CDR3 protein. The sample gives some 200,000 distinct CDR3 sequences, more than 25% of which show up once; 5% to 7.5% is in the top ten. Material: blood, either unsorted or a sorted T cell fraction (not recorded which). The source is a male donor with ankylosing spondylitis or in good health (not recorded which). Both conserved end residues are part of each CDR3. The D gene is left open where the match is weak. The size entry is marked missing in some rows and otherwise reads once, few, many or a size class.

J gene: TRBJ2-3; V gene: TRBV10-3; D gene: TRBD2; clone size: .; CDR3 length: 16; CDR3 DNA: TGTGCCATCAGTGAGTCTACTAGCGAGCGCACAGATACGCAGTATTTT; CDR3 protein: CAISESTSERTDTQYF
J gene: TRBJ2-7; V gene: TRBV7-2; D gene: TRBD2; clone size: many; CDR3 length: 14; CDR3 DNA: TGTGCCAGCAGCCGACTAGCGATGAGTAGCGAGCAGTACTTC; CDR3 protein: CASSRLAMSSEQYF
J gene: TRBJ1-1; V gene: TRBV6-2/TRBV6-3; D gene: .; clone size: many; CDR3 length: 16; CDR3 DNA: TGTGCCAGCAGACCCAAGGACAGCCTTCATGACACTGAAGCTTTCTTT; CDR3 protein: CASRPKDSLHDTEAFF
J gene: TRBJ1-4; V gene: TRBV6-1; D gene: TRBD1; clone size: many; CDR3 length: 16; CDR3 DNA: TGTGCCAGCAGCCGAAAGAGCGGGACAGGAGCTCTGAAACTGTTTTTT; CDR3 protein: CASSRKSGTGALKLFF
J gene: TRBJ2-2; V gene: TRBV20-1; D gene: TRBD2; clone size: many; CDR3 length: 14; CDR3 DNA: TGCAGTGCTTCCAGCGGGAGTGGCACCGGGGAGCTGTTTTTT; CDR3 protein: CSASSGSGTGELFF
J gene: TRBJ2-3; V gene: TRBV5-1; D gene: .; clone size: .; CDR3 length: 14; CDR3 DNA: TGCGCCAGCAGCGGGCTGACTAGCACAGATACGCAGTATTTT; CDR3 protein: CASSGLTSTDTQYF
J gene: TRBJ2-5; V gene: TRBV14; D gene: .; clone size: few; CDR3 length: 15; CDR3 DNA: TGTGCCAGCAGCCAAGACGGGTCTAAACAAGAGACCCAGTACTTC; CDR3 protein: CASSQDGSKQETQYF
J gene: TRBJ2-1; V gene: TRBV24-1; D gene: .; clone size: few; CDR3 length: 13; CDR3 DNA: TGTGCCACCAGTGACGGGGGCTACAATGAGCAGTTCTTC; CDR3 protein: CATSDGGYNEQFF
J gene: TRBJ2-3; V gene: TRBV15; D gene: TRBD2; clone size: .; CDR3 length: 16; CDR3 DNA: TGTGCCACCAGCAGGAGGACTAGCGGGAGACCAGATACGCAGTATTTT; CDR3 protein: CATSRRTSGRPDTQYF
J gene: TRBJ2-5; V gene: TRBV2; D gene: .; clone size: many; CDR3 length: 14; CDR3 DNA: TGTGCCAGCAGTGCTACAGGTTACCAAGAGACCCAGTACTTC; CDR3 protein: CASSATGYQETQYF
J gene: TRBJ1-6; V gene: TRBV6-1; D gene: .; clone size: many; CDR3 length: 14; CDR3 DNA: TGTGCCAGCAGTCAAGGGAGTAGTAATTCACCCCTCCACTTT; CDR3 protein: CASSQGSSNSPLHF
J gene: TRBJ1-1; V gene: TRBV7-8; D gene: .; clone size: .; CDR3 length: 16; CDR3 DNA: TGTGCCAGCAGCCCGGCCTCCGGGACCCGGAACACTGAAGCTTTCTTT; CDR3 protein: CASSPASGTRNTEAFF
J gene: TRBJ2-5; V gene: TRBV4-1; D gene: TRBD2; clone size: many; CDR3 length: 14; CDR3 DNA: TGCGCCAGCAGCCTTTCAGCGGGGCAAGAGACCCAGTACTTC; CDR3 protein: CASSLSAGQETQYF
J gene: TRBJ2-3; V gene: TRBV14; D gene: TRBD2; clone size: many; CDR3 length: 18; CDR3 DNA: TGTGCCAGCAGCCAAGAGTCTTCCGGGCTAGCGGCGACAGATACGCAGTATTTT; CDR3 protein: CASSQESSGLAATDTQYF
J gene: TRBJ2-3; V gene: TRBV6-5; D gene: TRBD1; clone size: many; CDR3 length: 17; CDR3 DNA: TGTGCCAGCAGTTCCAACCTCAGGGGGCGTCACACAGATACGCAGTATTTT; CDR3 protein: CASSSNLRGRHTDTQYF
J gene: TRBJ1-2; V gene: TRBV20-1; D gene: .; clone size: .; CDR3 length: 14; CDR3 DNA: TGCAGTGCTATCCACCTAGACAGAATCTATGGCTACACCTTC; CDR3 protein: CSAIHLDRIYGYTF
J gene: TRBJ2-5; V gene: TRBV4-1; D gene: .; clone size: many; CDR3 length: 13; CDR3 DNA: TGCGCCAGCAGCCAAGAAGAGGGGACTGCCCCGTACTTC; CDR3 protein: CASSQEEGTAPYF
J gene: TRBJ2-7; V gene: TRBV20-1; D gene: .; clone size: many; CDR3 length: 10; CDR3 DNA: TGCAGTGCTAAGACGGTGGAGCAGTACTTC; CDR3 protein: CSAKTVEQYF
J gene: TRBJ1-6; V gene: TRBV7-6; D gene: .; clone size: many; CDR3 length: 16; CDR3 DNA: TGTGCCAGCAGCTTAATTTCGGGGGTTAATAATTCACCCCTCCACTTT; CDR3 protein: CASSLISGVNNSPLHF
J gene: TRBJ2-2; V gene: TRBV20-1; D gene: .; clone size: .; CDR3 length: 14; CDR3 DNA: TGCAGTGCTCCGAGACAGGGAGGGACCGGGGAGCTGTTTTTT; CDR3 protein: CSAPRQGGTGELFF
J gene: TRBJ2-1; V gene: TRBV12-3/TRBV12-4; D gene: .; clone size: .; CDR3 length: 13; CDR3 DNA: TGTGCCAGCAGCCAAACTATCAACAATGAGCAGTTCTTC; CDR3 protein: CASSQTINNEQFF
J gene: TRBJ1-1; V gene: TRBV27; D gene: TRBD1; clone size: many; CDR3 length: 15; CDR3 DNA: TGTGCCAGCAGCCGCAACCACAGGGGCGGCACTGAAGCTTTCTTT; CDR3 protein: CASSRNHRGGTEAFF
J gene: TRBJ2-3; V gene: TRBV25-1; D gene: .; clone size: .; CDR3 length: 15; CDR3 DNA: TGTGCCAGCAGTGAATTCGGGAGGGGGCCTGATACGCAGTATTTT; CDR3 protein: CASSEFGRGPDTQYF
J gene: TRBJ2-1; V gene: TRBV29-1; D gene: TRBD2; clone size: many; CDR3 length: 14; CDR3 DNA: TGCAGCGTTGAACGTTCTAGCGGGAGTTATGAGCAGTTCTTC; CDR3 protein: CSVERSSGSYEQFF